A selection of T cell receptor beta chains follows, all from one sample in a study of Tregs in tolerant kidney transplant recipients. Their specific antigens are unknown. Sequencing was performed with immunoSEQ multiplex PCR; in TCRdb, only in-frame clones are kept and a portion is missing. The sample holds under 20,000 clones, 53% seen once. The sample was CD4+ T cells from blood cultured with allogeneic cells, taken before the transplant. The origin of the receptors is a human patient who received a combined kidney and bone marrow transplant. CDR3s include the opening cysteine and the closing phenylalanine or tryptophan. D genes are given only for firm matches.

cdr3_aa,d_call,j_call,v_call
CASSRDRENSPLHF,TRBD1,TRBJ1-6,TRBV6-1
CASPLGQGRETQYF,TRBD1,TRBJ2-5,TRBV18
CASSPEARRTEAFF,.,TRBJ1-1,TRBV7-2
CASSPLNTDTQYF,.,TRBJ2-3,TRBV18
CASSVGGGEYGYTF,.,TRBJ1-2,TRBV9
CASSPYLGLAGYEQYF,.,TRBJ2-7,TRBV19
CASSLSGEQETQYF,.,TRBJ2-5,TRBV28
CASSLTLSLGRDYGYTF,.,TRBJ1-2,TRBV7-4
CASSLVPGPQGTQYF,.,TRBJ2-5,TRBV7-2
CASSQDRGDWYEQYF,.,TRBJ2-7,TRBV5-1
CASSLLRDIGELFF,.,TRBJ2-2,TRBV7-2
CASSLGASGPGYTQYF,TRBD2,TRBJ2-3,TRBV7-2
CAWSLIGGELFF,.,TRBJ2-2,TRBV30
CASSSLAGAYF,TRBD2,TRBJ2-3,TRBV11-1
CSARRAGGYTF,.,TRBJ1-2,TRBV20-1
CASSLPGGTEKLFF,.,TRBJ1-4,TRBV5-5
CANRRTGSSYEQYF,.,TRBJ2-7,TRBV21-1
CASSLSRNQPQHF,.,TRBJ1-5,TRBV11-1
CASSRTSGVRETQYF,TRBD2,TRBJ2-5,TRBV6-5
CASSTWTELKSGYTF,.,TRBJ1-2,TRBV7-8
CASSKKYWGDEQFF,.,TRBJ2-1,TRBV21-1
CASWTGAGYTF,TRBD1,TRBJ1-2,TRBV19